The 21 T cell receptor beta chains reported below all come from one sample, sequenced in a study of CD8 T cells in ankylosing spondylitis. TCRdb re-called the 5' RACE reads with MiXCR, one entry per CDR3 protein. The data show a few hundred thousand distinct CDR3 sequences, with 11% seen just once and roughly 9% held by the top ten. The sequenced material came from blood, either unsorted or a sorted T cell fraction (not recorded which). The receptors were gathered from a female donor with ankylosing spondylitis or in good health (not recorded which).

There are many counts of this clonotype. V and J are TRBV2 and TRBJ2-3, with 7 bases identical to TRBD1. With V trimmed by 7 bases and J by 4 bases, 8 bases remained unmatched. The germline CDR1 and CDR2 sequences are SNHLY and FYNNEI. The CDR3 is made up of 14 amino acids. CDR3 in amino acids: CASKEGASSDTQYF. The CDR3 DNA sequence: TGTGCCAGCAAAGAGGGGGCGAGCTCAGATACGCAGTATTTT. Full variable domain (remainder filled in from reference TRBV2 and TRBJ2-3): EPEVTQTPSHQVTQMGQEVILRCVPISNHLYFYWYRQILGQKVEFLVSFYNNEISEKSEIFDDQFSVERPDGSNFTLKIRSTKLEDSAMYFCASKEGASSDTQYFGPGTRLTVL.

The gene calls are TRBV27 and TRBJ2-7; D is unclear. The CDR3 contains 11 residues. The V end lost 8 bases, the J end lost 4 bases, and 9 bases lay between the germline ends. The germline gives CDR1 MNHEY, CDR2 SMNVEV (reference sequence). CDR3 in amino acids: CASRSKYEQYF. The CDR3 DNA reads TGTGCCAGCCGTTCGAAATACGAGCAGTACTTC.

This clonotype occurred many times. The V and J genes are TRBV6-1 and TRBJ2-5; 9 positions match TRBD1. This CDR3 has 18 residues. With 6 bases clipped from V and 2 bases from J, the junction kept 16 bases outside the gene matches. The germline V gene encodes CDR1 MNHNS and CDR2 SASEGT. The CDR3 is CASRSRDRVKNPQETQYF. CDR3 in DNA: TGTGCCAGCAGGTCCCGGGACAGGGTTAAAAACCCTCAAGAGACCCAGTACTTC.

V usage is TRBV7-2 and J usage is TRBJ2-1, with D perhaps TRBD2 (5 bases). Germline loops: CDR1 SGHTA, CDR2 FQGNSA. V was pared by 0 bases and J by 2 bases, with 11 bases between. This CDR3 region has 16 residues. DNA of the CDR3: TGTGCCAGCAGCTTAGCGGACCGGGGAACCTACAATGAGCAGTTCTTC. It encodes CASSLADRGTYNEQFF.

This clonotype was counted at least ten times. V and J are TRBV10-3 and TRBJ2-1, with D unresolved. V was clipped by 4 bases and J by 0 bases, with 16 bases between them. The germline V gene encodes CDR1 ENHRY and CDR2 SYGVKD. The CDR3 sequence is 17 residues long. The CDR3 reads CAISGSGGPSSYNEQFF. CDR3 DNA sequence: TGTGCCATCAGTGGCTCCGGTGGCCCTAGCTCCTACAATGAGCAGTTCTTC.

This clonotype was counted ten times or more. The chain carries TRBV6-1 and TRBJ1-2, with D possibly being TRBD1 (6 bases). V was trimmed by 10 bases and J by 6 bases, leaving 24 bases between them. The germline V gene has CDR1 MNHNS and CDR2 SASEGT. The CDR3 runs 15 residues. CDR3 residues: CATSMRGVYQDGYTF. The CDR3 DNA is TGTGCCACCTCAATGAGGGGGGTTTATCAGGATGGCTACACCTTC.

This clonotype showed up many times. The V gene is TRBV27, the J gene TRBJ2-5; possibly TRBD2 for D (5 bases). V was pared by 6 bases and J by 2 bases, with 10 bases between. The CDR3 consists of 13 residues. The germline CDR1 and CDR2 sequences are MNHEY and SMNVEV (reference sequence). The CDR3 protein is CASRRGPQETQYF. The CDR3 nucleotides are TGTGCCAGCAGACGGGGTCCTCAAGAGACCCAGTACTTC.

This clonotype was counted many times. This chain connects TRBV27 to TRBJ2-3; perhaps D is TRBD1 or TRBD2 (5 bases each). Germline CDR1 reads MNHEY; CDR2 reads SMNVEV (reference sequence). The germline V and J ends were trimmed by 8 bases and 6 bases, with 24 bases remaining between them. The CDR3 is made up of 16 amino acids. The CDR3 nucleotides read TGTGCCAGCGGCCTGGGACGCCACCTCTTCGTGGATACGCAGTATTTT. It codes for CASGLGRHLFVDTQYF.

This clonotype was seen only once. A junction boundary mismatches the germline segment, possibly from a read error. V is TRBV15 and J is TRBJ1-1; D is unresolved. The CDR3 is 13 amino acids. Germline V gene lookup returns CDR1 LNHNV and CDR2 YYDKDF (reference sequence). The CDR3 loop reads CATSRDPGTGSFF. CDR3 DNA sequence: TGTGCCACCAGCAGAGATCCTGGAACCGGGTCTTTCTTC.

A note on this clonotype: A much larger clonotype is one base distant, so this may be a read error. The gene calls are TRBV10-3 and TRBJ2-1, with D unresolved. Trimming removed 6 bases from V and 6 bases from J, with 6 bases in between. The CDR3 has 11 residues. Looked up from germline, CDR1 is ENHRY and CDR2 is SYGVKD. In nucleotides, the CDR3 is TGTGCCATCAGCGAATGCAATGAGCAGTTCTTC. It yields the protein CAISECNEQFF.

This clonotype was observed a handful of times. J is TRBJ2-7 and V is TRBV20-1, with D possibly matching TRBD2 (5 bases). The CDR3 totals 14 residues. Trimming pared 3 bases from V and 0 bases from J, leaving 12 bases between. CDR1 is DFQATT, CDR2 SNEGSKA, per germline (reference sequence). In nucleotides, the CDR3 is TGCAGTGCTAGTAGCGCGTCGAGCTCCTACGAGCAGTACTTC. This gives the protein CSASSASSSYEQYF.

This clonotype has ten or more counts. The chain links TRBV15 to TRBJ1-4, with 8 nucleotides matching TRBD1. The CDR3 consists of 13 residues. V shed 3 bases and J 14 bases; nucleotides not matched to a gene: 8. Per germline, CDR1 LNHNV and CDR2 YYDKDF (reference sequence). CDR3 nucleotides: TGTGCCACCAGCAGTAATGACAGGGGACAGCTGTTTTTT. Translation gives CATSSNDRGQLFF.

This clonotype was observed at least ten times. The chain combines TRBV7-2 with TRBJ2-7; D gene unclear. The V and J ends lost 0 bases and 2 bases respectively, with 8 bases between them. The CDR3 is 14 amino acids. CDR1 and CDR2 from the germline V gene are SGHTA and FQGNSA. CDR3 bases: TGTGCCAGCAGCTTAGCCTTCGGAACCTACGAGCAGTACTTC. This gives the protein CASSLAFGTYEQYF. Variable domain in full (rest from reference TRBV7-2 and TRBJ2-7): GAGVSQSPSNKVTEKGKDVELRCDPISGHTALYWYRQSLGQGLEFLIYFQGNSAPDKSGLPSDRFSAERTGGSVSTLTIQRTQQEDSAVYLCASSLAFGTYEQYFGPGTRLTVT.

The rearrangement links TRBV28 to TRBJ1-2, with 8 positions matching TRBD1. The CDR3 length is 14 residues. V gave up 6 bases and J gave up 3 bases; unmatched junction bases: 6. The germline gives CDR1 MDHEN, CDR2 SYDVKM. CDR3 protein: CASSRDRGDYGYTF. Written as DNA, the CDR3 is TGTGCCAGCAGCCGCGACAGGGGAGACTATGGCTACACCTTC.

This clonotype appeared many times. This chain links TRBV20-1 with TRBJ2-5; the D is unclear. Trimming pared 4 bases from V and 1 base from J, leaving 13 bases between. The CDR3 totals 14 residues. Germline CDR1 DFQATT, CDR2 SNEGSKA (reference sequence). CDR3 residues: CSAKSGALQETQYF. The CDR3 nucleotides are TGCAGTGCTAAGTCTGGTGCCCTCCAAGAGACCCAGTACTTC.

This clonotype was seen at least ten times. The genes are TRBV5-1 and TRBJ2-1; 7 nucleotides agree with TRBD1. The CDR3 extends over 16 amino acids. V dropped 4 bases and J dropped 9; count of bases not matched to a gene: 16. The germline CDR1 and CDR2 sequences are SGHRS and YFSETQ. CDR3 residues: CASSPQSTGFESEQFF. CDR3 in DNA: TGCGCCAGCAGCCCTCAATCGACAGGGTTCGAGAGTGAGCAGTTCTTC.

This clonotype came up many times. The rearrangement joins TRBV20-1 to TRBJ2-3, with D unclear. The ends were cut back, 5 bases at V and 5 bases at J, with 8 bases in the middle. Germline CDR1 DFQATT, CDR2 SNEGSKA (reference sequence). CDR3 length: 11 residues. The CDR3 nucleotides read TGCAGTGCTCGATACTTAGATACGCAGTATTTT. This translates into CSARYLDTQYF.

The table lists this clonotype with many counts. The CDR3 loop reads CASSLARETGIQYF. DNA for the CDR3: TGTGCCAGCAGCTTAGCCAGGGAGACGGGCATTCAGTACTTC. The chain links TRBV7-2 to TRBJ2-4; D might be TRBD1 or TRBD2, each matching 5 bases. From germline, CDR1 is SGHTA and CDR2 FQGNSA. Trimming took off 0 bases at V and 9 bases at J, with 12 bases between the two ends. This CDR3 has 14 residues. The full variable domain, with the rest looked up from reference TRBV7-2 and TRBJ2-4, is GAGVSQSPSNKVTEKGKDVELRCDPISGHTALYWYRQSLGQGLEFLIYFQGNSAPDKSGLPSDRFSAERTGGSVSTLTIQRTQQEDSAVYLCASSLARETGIQYFGAGTRLSVL.

This clonotype was seen a handful of times. The rearrangement links TRBV10-3 to TRBJ2-7, with 8 bases fitting TRBD1. V dropped 6 bases and J dropped 1; count of bases not matched to a gene: 8. The CDR3 sequence is 15 residues long. CDR1 is ENHRY and CDR2 is SYGVKD in the germline V gene. The CDR3 DNA follows: TGTGCCATCAGGGAAGGGACAGGAGCATCCTACGAGCAGTACTTC. This encodes CAIREGTGASYEQYF.

CDR3 sequence reads: CASTGKGGLALSSYNEQFF. DNA for the CDR3: TGTGCCAGCACCGGAAAGGGGGGACTAGCGCTGAGCTCCTACAATGAGCAGTTCTTC. This chain links TRBV4-2 with TRBJ2-1; 10 bases match TRBD2. The germline V gene has CDR1 LGHNA and CDR2 YNFKEQ. J gave up 0 bases and V 7 bases, and 15 bases lay outside the gene matches. The CDR3 is 19 residues long.

The gene calls are TRBV20-1 and TRBJ2-1; 11 nucleotides match TRBD1. Trimming at V came to 5 bases and at J to 8 bases, leaving 2 bases not matched to a gene. Germline V gene data show CDR1 as DFQATT and CDR2 as SNEGSKA (reference sequence). The CDR3 is 12 residues long. This chain's CDR3 is CSAQGQGDEQFF. The CDR3 nucleotides read TGCAGTGCTCAGGGACAGGGGGATGAGCAGTTCTTC.